This T cell receptor beta chain was sequenced during a study of CD8 T cells in Susac syndrome. When the RNA was reverse transcribed, random hexamers were used with an input of roughly 0.45 to 1 ug. The method of amplification for TCR beta CDR3 was immunoSEQ multiplex PCR, covering 54 Vbeta and 13 Jbeta. TCRdb reanalysed the immunoSEQ multiplex PCR reads using MiXCR and keeps one entry per CDR3 protein. The sample comprises under 200,000 distinct CDR3 sequences, over 85% of which are singletons, and roughly 0.14% rests with the top ten. The CDR3 length is 16 residues. CDR1 and CDR2 from the germline V gene are SEHNR and FQNEAQ (reference sequence). The V gene end was trimmed by 6 bases and the J gene end by 0 bases; junction bases not matched to a gene: 4.

Sequenced material: CD4+ T cells from PBMCs. The chain uses TRBV7-9 and TRBJ2-3; 12 nucleotides line up with TRBD2. The TCR was taken from a human donor in good health. CDR3 sequence reads: CASRHGLAGSTDTQYF. DNA of the CDR3: TGTGCCAGCAGACACGGACTAGCGGGAAGCACAGATACGCAGTATTTT.